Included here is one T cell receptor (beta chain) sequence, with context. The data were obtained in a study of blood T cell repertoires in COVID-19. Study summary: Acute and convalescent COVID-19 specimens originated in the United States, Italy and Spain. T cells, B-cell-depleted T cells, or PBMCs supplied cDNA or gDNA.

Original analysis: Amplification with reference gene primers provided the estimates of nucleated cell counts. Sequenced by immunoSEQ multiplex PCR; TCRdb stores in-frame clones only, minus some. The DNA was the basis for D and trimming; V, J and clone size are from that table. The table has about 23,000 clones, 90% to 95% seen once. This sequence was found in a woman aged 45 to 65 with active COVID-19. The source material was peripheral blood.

CDR3 nucleotide sequence: TGCGCCAGCAGCTTGGATCAGGGCTATGAGCAGTTCTTC. Translating it yields CASSLDQGYEQFF. The chain employs TRBV5-1 and TRBJ2-1, with TRBD1 as a possible D gene (5 bases). The V gene's germline CDR1 is SGHRS and CDR2 YFSETQ. Trimming removed 0 bases at V and 8 bases at J, with 9 bases between. The CDR3 is 13 amino acids.